Below, 30 T cell receptor beta chains from the same sample are listed, as sequenced in a study of Graves' ophthalmopathy and Graves' hyperthyroidism. Amplified material comprised TCR beta CDR3 regions derived from RNA transcripts. Scientists carried out first-round RT-PCR using HTBI primers and then a second-round multiplex PCR. TCRdb independently ran MiXCR on the multiplex PCR reads; one entry per CDR3 protein. There are about 1.1 million distinct CDR3 sequences in the sample; roughly 35% occur only once, and more than 9.5% lies in the top ten. The sequencing input was peripheral blood or thyroid tissue (not recorded which). The source of these receptors is an adult man with Graves' hyperthyroidism.

This clonotype was detected only a few times. The rearrangement links TRBV30 to TRBJ1-2, with 8 bases matching TRBD1. Germline V gives CDR1 GTSNPN, CDR2 SVGIG (reference sequence). V trimming: 4 bases; J trimming: 4 bases; junction bases outside the gene matches: 2. There are 12 residues in the CDR3. DNA for the CDR3: TGTGCCTGGAAGGACAGGGCCTATGGCTACACCTTC. It specifies CAWKDRAYGYTF.

This clonotype was counted ten times or more. The genes are TRBV14 and TRBJ2-7; D is possibly TRBD1 or TRBD2 (5 bases each). CDR1 SGHDN and CDR2 FVKESK come from the germline V gene. V was trimmed by 4 bases and J by 0 bases, leaving 16 bases between them. The CDR3 spans 16 residues. The CDR3 nucleotides are TGTGCCAGCAGCCGGTTTTCAGGGACGAGCTCCTACGAGCAGTACTTC. It specifies CASSRFSGTSSYEQYF.

This clonotype was detected a few times. The chain combines TRBV11-1 with TRBJ2-7; 8 nucleotides line up with TRBD1. CDR3 length: 15 residues. Germline CDR1 is SGHAT and CDR2 is FQDESV (reference sequence). With 4 bases clipped from V and 3 bases from J, the junction kept 8 bases outside the gene matches. CDR3 loop: CASSSRRQGLYEQYF. CDR3 sequence (DNA): TGTGCCAGCAGCTCTAGACGACAGGGGCTCTACGAGCAGTACTTC. The variable domain in full, with the rest retrieved from reference TRBV11-1 and TRBJ2-7, is EAEVAQSPRYKITEKSQAVAFWCDPISGHATLYWYRQILGQGPELLVQFQDESVVDDSQLPKDRFSAERLKGVDSTLKIQPAELGDSAMYLCASSSRRQGLYEQYFGPGTRLTVT.

This clonotype occurred a few times. The chain has TRBV11-2 and TRBJ2-7; D unclear. V lost 7 bases, J lost 3 bases, and 19 bases lay in between. From germline, CDR1 is SGHAT and CDR2 FQNNGV. This CDR3 comprises 15 residues. This CDR3 reads CASMFSDAFVYEQYF. CDR3 DNA sequence: TGTGCCAGCATGTTCTCAGATGCGTTCGTCTACGAGCAGTACTTC.

This clonotype was seen only a few times. The chain uses TRBV9 and TRBJ2-7; 7 positions agree with TRBD2. Looked up from germline, CDR1 is SGDLS and CDR2 is YYNGEE. The V gene end was trimmed by 5 bases and the J gene end by 4 bases; junction bases not matched to a gene: 12. CDR3 size: 15 residues. The CDR3 sequence: CASSGGGGPPYEQYF. The CDR3 DNA sequence: TGTGCCAGCAGTGGGGGGGGGGGACCTCCGTACGAGCAGTACTTC. Looking up the rest from reference TRBV9 and TRBJ2-7 gives the full variable domain: DSGVTQTPKHLITATGQRVTLRCSPRSGDLSVYWYQQSLDQGLQFLIQYYNGEERAKGNILERFSAQQFPDLHSELNLSSLELGDSALYFCASSGGGGPPYEQYFGPGTRLTVT.

In this sample, this clonotype turned up many times. The chain couples TRBV29-1 to TRBJ2-5; 12 bases are a match to TRBD1. This CDR3 has 14 residues. Trimming took 5 bases from V and 6 from J; bases not matched to a gene: 7. Germline V lookup: CDR1 SQVTM, CDR2 ANQGSEA. The DNA of the CDR3 is TGCAGCGTTACCGAGGGACAGGGGGCCAAGACCCAGTACTTC. Residues: CSVTEGQGAKTQYF.

This clonotype was recorded many times. The J gene is TRBJ2-5, the V gene TRBV7-2, with TRBD2 as a possible D gene (6 bases). V lost 6 bases and J 5 bases, leaving 10 bases between the germline ends. This CDR3 is built from 12 residues. Germline V CDR1 and CDR2: SGHTA, FQGNSA. The CDR3 nucleotides read TGTGCCAGCAGGCGGAGCGGGGAGACCCAGTACTTC. This sequence encodes CASRRSGETQYF.

This clonotype was seen at least ten times. The chain couples TRBV10-3 to TRBJ2-5; tentative D call: TRBD2 (5 bases). Germline V gene data show CDR1 as ENHRY and CDR2 as SYGVKD. Trimming removed 4 bases from V and 3 bases from J, with 12 bases in between. The CDR3 totals 14 residues. The CDR3 loop is CAISGKTREETQYF. CDR3 nucleotides: TGTGCCATCAGTGGCAAGACGAGGGAAGAGACCCAGTACTTC.

This sequence joins TRBV25-1 and TRBJ1-1, with D hard to call. V was pared by 5 bases and J by 4 bases, with 11 bases between. This CDR3 comprises 13 residues. Germline lookup yields CDR1 MGHDK and CDR2 SYGVNS. The CDR3 here is CASSYRSRTEAFF. The CDR3 region has the DNA TGTGCCAGCAGTTATCGGAGCCGCACTGAAGCTTTCTTT. The full variable domain, its missing parts supplied by reference TRBV25-1 and TRBJ1-1, is EADIYQTPRYLVIGTGKKITLECSQTMGHDKMYWYQQDPGMELHLIHYSYGVNSTEKGDLSSESTVSRIRTEHFPLTLESARPSHTSQYLCASSYRSRTEAFFGQGTRLTVV.

This clonotype was picked up many times. The chain has TRBV29-1 and TRBJ1-3; D call uncertain. V shed 4 bases and J shed 2 bases, with 9 bases lying between them. CDR1 and CDR2 (germline): SQVTM, ANQGSEA. CDR3 length: 13 amino acids. The CDR3 reads CSVGGGTGNTIYF. In DNA, the CDR3 is TGCAGCGTTGGGGGAGGGACTGGAAACACCATATATTTT.

The sample holds one count of this clonotype. V gene TRBV20-1 combines with J gene TRBJ2-2; 8 nucleotides match TRBD2. Unmatched junction bases numbered 9, after V lost 2 bases and J lost 7 bases. Germline CDR1 DFQATT, CDR2 SNEGSKA (reference sequence). This CDR3 contains 15 residues. The CDR3 region is CSARPIPGTSGELFF. CDR3 DNA: TGCAGTGCTAGACCAATCCCCGGGACTAGCGGGGAGCTGTTTTTT.

This clonotype has more than one count but fewer than ten. The rearrangement uses TRBV6-5 and TRBJ1-5; D possibly corresponds to TRBD1 (6 bases). The V and J ends lost 5 bases and 5 bases respectively, with 13 bases between them. Germline lookup yields CDR1 MNHEY and CDR2 SVGAGI. This CDR3 contains 14 residues. CDR3 sequence: CASSVQGQDQPQHF. The CDR3 DNA is TGTGCCAGCAGTGTTCAGGGGCAAGATCAGCCCCAGCATTTT.

Comment on this clonotype: A much larger clone is a single base away; this may be a read error. J is TRBJ2-5 and V is TRBV29-1; no definite D call. V gave up 4 bases and J gave up 1 base, with 16 bases separating them. The CDR3 totals 15 residues. Germline CDR1 and CDR2: SQVTM and ANQGSEA. The DNA of the CDR3 is TGCAGCGTTGTAGATTACGCGGCCAGCCAAGAGACCCAGTACTTC. Translating gives CSVVDYAASQETQYF. The full variable domain, with the rest looked up from reference TRBV29-1 and TRBJ2-5, is SAVISQKPSRDICQRGTSLTIQCQVDSQVTMMFWYRQQPGQSLTLIATANQGSEATYESGFVIDKFPISRPNLTFSTLTVSNMSPEDSSIYLCSVVDYAASQETQYFGPGTRLLVL.

Concerning this clonotype itself: This sequence may be a read error, since a much larger clone differs from it by one base. The J gene is TRBJ2-7, the V gene TRBV7-9, with 8 bases aligning to TRBD1. Germline trimming cut 0 bases from V and 5 bases from J; bases unmatched to any gene: 3. In germline, CDR1 is SEHNR, CDR2 FQNEAQ (reference sequence). This CDR3 is built from 14 residues. The DNA for the CDR3 is TGTGCCAGCAGCTTAGCGGACAGGGCGGACGAGCAGTACTTC. This codes for CASSLADRADEQYF.

This clonotype was seen only a few times. The chain carries TRBV29-1 and TRBJ1-5; no firm D call. Germline V gene sequence: CDR1 SQVTM, CDR2 ANQGSEA. The length of the CDR3 is 11 residues. Trimming removed 4 bases at V and 14 bases at J, with 15 bases between. CDR3 region: CSVGYASVKHF. Written as DNA, the CDR3 is TGCAGCGTTGGGTACGCGTCAGTCAAGCATTTT.

This clonotype has a single count. The rearrangement joins TRBV15 to TRBJ1-2; D gene ambiguous. The CDR3 length is 13 residues. Trimming removed 6 bases at V and 7 bases at J, with 15 bases between. Germline V gives CDR1 LNHNV, CDR2 YYDKDF (reference sequence). CDR3 DNA sequence: TGTGCCACCAGTATTTCCGGGGTGGCTGGCTACACCTTC. It yields the protein CATSISGVAGYTF. Together with reference TRBV15 and TRBJ1-2, the CDR3 gives the full variable domain: DAMVIQNPRYQVTQFGKPVTLSCSQTLNHNVMYWYQQKSSQAPKLLFHYYDKDFNNEADTPDNFQSRRPNTSFCFLDIRSPGLGDTAMYLCATSISGVAGYTFGSGTRLTVV.

This clonotype came up many times. V gene TRBV11-2 combines with J gene TRBJ2-7; 12 bases are a match to TRBD2. CDR1 is SGHAT, CDR2 FQNNGV, per germline. With 4 bases clipped from V and 4 bases from J, the junction kept 11 bases outside the gene matches. CDR3 length equals 17 residues. The CDR3 nucleotides are TGTGCCAGCAGCTCCAAAGGCTCCGGGACTAGCGGGTACGAGCAGTACTTC. This codes for CASSSKGSGTSGYEQYF.

This chain uses TRBV25-1 with TRBJ2-5, with 7 bases fitting TRBD1. Germline V CDR1 and CDR2: MGHDK, SYGVNS. V was pared by 5 bases and J by 6 bases, with 12 bases of the junction left unmatched. The CDR3 is 15 amino acids. The CDR3 coding sequence is TGTGCCAGCAGTTTCGGTTGGCAGGGGGTCAAGACCCAGTACTTC. Protein: CASSFGWQGVKTQYF.

This clonotype was counted at least ten times. The chain employs TRBV19 and TRBJ1-1, with 7 bases lining up with TRBD1. The CDR3 totals 16 residues. Germline V gives CDR1 LNHDA, CDR2 SQIVND (reference sequence). Trimming at V came to 5 bases and at J to 1 base, leaving 10 bases not matched to a gene. The CDR3 sequence: CASSPRQGAGNTEAFF. As DNA, the CDR3 is TGTGCCAGTAGTCCCCGACAGGGTGCGGGGAACACTGAAGCTTTCTTT.

V is TRBV19 and J is TRBJ2-7, with D perhaps matching TRBD1 (6 bases). This CDR3 is built from 15 residues. V shed 2 bases and J shed 4 bases, with 15 bases lying between them. Germline CDR1 and CDR2: LNHDA and SQIVND (reference sequence). The CDR3 protein is CASSITQGLIYEQYF. As DNA, the CDR3 is TGTGCCAGTAGTATAACACAGGGTCTTATTTACGAGCAGTACTTC.

The genes are TRBV20-1 and TRBJ2-1; 14 bases map to TRBD2. The trim removed 6 bases at V and 7 bases at J, leaving 8 bases unmatched. The CDR3 has 15 amino acids. Per germline, CDR1 DFQATT and CDR2 SNEGSKA (reference sequence). The CDR3 DNA sequence: TGCAGTGCCATACTGACTAGCGGGGGGGCAAATGAGCAGTTCTTC. This translates into CSAILTSGGANEQFF.

This clonotype was counted only a few times. The DNA of the CDR3 is TGTGCCAGCAGTGGACGGGACGGCGAGCAGTACTTC. It specifies CASSGRDGEQYF. The chain couples TRBV28 to TRBJ2-7; D may correspond to TRBD1 or TRBD2 (5 bases each). CDR1 and CDR2 (germline): MDHEN, SYDVKM. CDR3 length: 12 residues. Trimming removed 5 bases at V and 6 bases at J, with 11 bases between.

CDR3 loop: CASSHPPGRSRTEAFF. CDR3 bases: TGCGCCAGCAGCCACCCGCCGGGCAGATCGAGAACTGAAGCTTTCTTT. The chain uses TRBV4-1 and TRBJ1-1; unclear D gene. The V and J ends lost 3 bases and 5 bases respectively, with 19 bases between them. CDR3 size: 16 residues. Germline V gene lookup returns CDR1 MGHRA and CDR2 YSYEKL.

This clonotype has more than one count but fewer than ten. The chain couples TRBV7-9 to TRBJ1-2; tentatively, D is TRBD1 (6 bases). This CDR3 spans 15 amino acids. V shed 4 bases and J shed 5 bases, with 17 bases lying between them. Germline CDR1 and CDR2: SEHNR and FQNEAQ (reference sequence). The CDR3, as DNA: TGTGCCAGCAGCTCAGGGAGTGGAGGGGGTTATGGCTACACCTTC. Protein: CASSSGSGGGYGYTF. Combining the CDR3 with reference TRBV7-9 and TRBJ1-2 gives the whole variable domain DTGVSQNPRHKITKRGQNVTFRCDPISEHNRLYWYRQTLGQGPEFLTYFQNEAQLEKSRLLSDRFSAERPKGSFSTLEIQRTEQGDSAMYLCASSSGSGGGYGYTFGSGTRLTVV.

Points on this clonotype: A read error may be the cause here, since a much bigger clone is one base away. V gene TRBV9 combines with J gene TRBJ1-4, with D perhaps TRBD1 (6 bases). The CDR3 totals 14 residues. Germline values: CDR1 SGDLS, CDR2 YYNGEE. With 6 bases removed from V and 8 bases from J, the gap between germline ends came to 17 bases. In DNA form, the CDR3 reads TGTGCCAGCAACGCGGGGGGGACACCAGAAAAACTGTTTTTT. Translation gives CASNAGGTPEKLFF.

Remarks on this clonotype: A much larger clone sits a single nucleotide away, making a read error possible. The chain employs TRBV5-6 and TRBJ1-2; D unresolved. The CDR3 covers 15 residues. Germline V lookup: CDR1 SGHDT, CDR2 YYEEEE. V was cut by 3 bases and J by 6 bases, with 18 bases left in between. The CDR3 reads CASSSVGLDVDGYTF. Written as DNA, the CDR3 is TGTGCCAGCAGCTCGGTAGGCCTAGACGTGGATGGCTACACCTTC. Complete variable domain (other parts from reference TRBV5-6 and TRBJ1-2): DAGVTQSPTHLIKTRGQQVTLRCSPKSGHDTVSWYQQALGQGPQFIFQYYEEEERQRGNFPDRFSGHQFPNYSSELNVNALLLGDSALYLCASSSVGLDVDGYTFGSGTRLTVV.

The chain employs TRBV15 and TRBJ2-6; D is perhaps TRBD1 (6 bases). Trimming shortened V by 3 bases and J by 0 bases, and 21 bases separated the two germline ends. This CDR3 comprises 20 residues. Germline V gene lookup returns CDR1 LNHNV and CDR2 YYDKDF (reference sequence). CDR3 DNA sequence: TGTGCCACCAGCAGTGGGGGCTCCGGACAGTGGATCTCTGGGGCCAACGTCCTGACTTTC. It specifies CATSSGGSGQWISGANVLTF.

As regards this clonotype: Just one base apart from a much larger clone, this may be a read error. The CDR3 spells CASTTLDAWHEQYF. For the CDR3, the DNA is TGTGCCAGCACAACTTTGGATGCGTGGCACGAGCAGTACTTC. The J gene is TRBJ2-7, the V gene TRBV10-2, with no clear D. The CDR3 length is 14 residues. The germline V gene has CDR1 WSHSY and CDR2 SAAADI.

CDR3 coding DNA: TGTGCCAGCACTAGACAGGGATTTGACTATAATTCACCCCTCCACTTT. Its protein product is CASTRQGFDYNSPLHF. V and J are TRBV2 and TRBJ1-6, with 7 bases identical to TRBD1. The trim removed 7 bases at V and 3 bases at J, leaving 9 bases unmatched. The CDR3 sequence is 16 residues long. CDR1 is SNHLY and CDR2 is FYNNEI in the germline V gene.

In its sample, this clonotype was seen many times. The V and J genes are TRBV15 and TRBJ2-7; TRBD1 matches 8 bases. The CDR3 is 14 amino acids. The V gene's germline CDR1 is LNHNV and CDR2 YYDKDF (reference sequence). The ends lost 0 bases at V and 4 bases at J; junction bases unmatched: 2. In nucleotides, the CDR3 is TGTGCCACCAGCAGAGACAGGGGGCCTTACGAGCAGTACTTC. Protein sequence: CATSRDRGPYEQYF.